This TCR beta chain stems from a study of identifying expanded T cells in peripheral blood. Findings and caveats of the study: Variance in clone template counts between two-week samples significantly increased with total template count across all healthy donors. Over two and four weeks, about 15 and 19 clones changed, versus roughly 1.1 between replicates.

As concerns this clone: Its antigen is unidentified.

During the collection period, no donor immune events like infections were recorded. Here immunoSEQ multiplex PCR was the method, and the copy in TCRdb shows in-frame clones only, minus some. The sample includes around 100,000 clones, 80% to 90% of them seen just once. CDR1 is MNHNS and CDR2 is SASEGT in the germline V gene. Deletions cut 5 bases from V and 8 bases from J, with 9 bases between. The CDR3 loop spans 12 amino acids. The chain uses TRBV6-1 and TRBJ1-4; the D gene is possibly TRBD1 (5 bases). Material for sequencing was blood. This sequence was found in a person aged 18-70 years in good health. This CDR3 is CASSWDGEKLFF. CDR3 sequence (DNA): TGTGCCAGCAGTTGGGACGGCGAAAAACTGTTTTTT.